This T cell receptor beta chain is from a study of blood T cell repertoires in COVID-19. Under the authors' procedure: Amplification from reference gene primers served as the basis for estimated nucleated cell counts. Assay: immunoSEQ multiplex PCR; the TCRdb copy retains only in-frame clones and omits some. V and J calls and clone size come straight from that table; D and trimming were deduced from the DNA. The sample lists hundreds of thousands of clones, roughly 89% occurring once. Trimming cost V 8 bases and J 7 bases, with 17 bases left between them. Germline values: CDR1 MNHEY, CDR2 SMNVEV (reference sequence). The CDR3 has 13 amino acids. Clinical histories supplied by participants themselves formed the basis of cohort assignment. In this sample, this clone turned up once.

The receptor comes from a woman under 30 with acute COVID-19. The genes are TRBV27 and TRBJ1-1; tentatively, D is TRBD1 (5 bases). Sequenced input: PBMCs or T cells enriched from blood (not recorded which). The CDR3 loop is CASEPQGGGEAFF. The DNA for the CDR3 is TGTGCCAGCGAACCTCAGGGAGGTGGTGAAGCTTTCTTT.